The 9 T cell receptor beta chains below all came from one sample that was sequenced in a study of T cells in Graves' hyperthyroidism and ophthalmopathy. RNA transcripts provided the source from which TCR beta CDR3 regions were amplified. Initially, a first-round RT-PCR of the TCR CDR3 employed the HTBI primer set. In TCRdb, the multiplex PCR reads were re-called with MiXCR into one record per CDR3 protein. The sample shows 300,000 to 400,000 distinct CDR3 sequences, more than 11% of them seen only once. The sequenced material came from blood. All receptors come from a woman aged 55-70 years with Graves' hyperthyroidism.

This sequence joins TRBV4-1 and TRBJ2-7; 11 bases match TRBD1. There are 15 residues in the CDR3. The germline V gene has CDR1 MGHRA and CDR2 YSYEKL. J was trimmed by 4 bases and V by 4 bases; bases with no gene match: 6. CDR3 amino acids: CASSLADRGQYEQYF. In nucleotides, the CDR3 is TGCGCCAGCAGCCTCGCGGACAGGGGGCAATACGAGCAGTACTTC.

This chain uses TRBV10-3 with TRBJ2-5; 7 nucleotides match TRBD1. CDR3 length equals 16 residues. Germline V lookup: CDR1 ENHRY, CDR2 SYGVKD. V was pared by 3 bases and J by 1 base, with 8 bases of the junction left unmatched. DNA of the CDR3: TGTGCCATCAGTGATCCGCCGGGACAGACCCAAGAGACCCAGTACTTC. This encodes CAISDPPGQTQETQYF.

This sequence joins TRBV7-9 and TRBJ2-7; D unresolved. Trimming pared 1 base from V and 0 bases from J, leaving 10 bases between. The CDR3 is 15 residues long. Germline CDR1 reads SEHNR; CDR2 reads FQNEAQ (reference sequence). CDR3 region: CASSLDAGSSYEQYF. The CDR3 DNA sequence: TGTGCCAGCAGCTTAGATGCCGGAAGCTCCTACGAGCAGTACTTC.

This clonotype came up many times. The rearrangement joins TRBV5-1 to TRBJ2-3, with a possible D match to TRBD1 (6 bases). V was cut by 4 bases and J by 1 base, with 13 bases left in between. The germline CDR1 and CDR2 sequences are SGHRS and YFSETQ. CDR3 length: 15 residues. CDR3 in DNA: TGCGCCAGCAGCCGTGGACAGTTTGGCACAGATACGCAGTATTTT. Protein sequence: CASSRGQFGTDTQYF.

V and J are TRBV9 and TRBJ1-3; unclear D gene. Between the trimmed V and J ends, which lost 1 base and 0 bases, there was a span of 2 bases. CDR3 size: 13 residues. Looked up from germline, CDR1 is SGDLS and CDR2 is YYNGEE. In DNA form, the CDR3 reads TGTGCCAGCAGCGTACTCTCTGGAAACACCATATATTTT. Its translation: CASSVLSGNTIYF.

This clonotype was found many times. The chain couples TRBV29-1 to TRBJ2-3; 8 bases are shared with TRBD2. J lost 5 bases, V lost 3 bases, and 1 base had no gene match. The CDR3 contains 12 residues. The germline CDR1 and CDR2 sequences are SQVTM and ANQGSEA. CDR3 loop: CSVELAGDTQYF. The CDR3 nucleotides read TGCAGCGTTGAGCTAGCGGGAGATACGCAGTATTTT.

This clonotype was observed at least ten times. The chain employs TRBV28 and TRBJ1-2; 7 nucleotides align to TRBD1. In germline, CDR1 is MDHEN, CDR2 SYDVKM. The CDR3 covers 14 residues. J lost 7 bases, V lost 6 bases, and 11 bases had no gene match. The CDR3, as DNA: TGTGCCAGCAGCCCCGACAAGGGGGCGGGTGGCTACACCTTC. This gives the protein CASSPDKGAGGYTF.

The CDR3 loop is CASSLTRTGGGGYTF. CDR3 bases: TGTGCCAGCAGTCTCACCCGGACAGGGGGCGGCGGCTACACCTTC. V is TRBV12-3 or TRBV12-4 and J is TRBJ1-2, with TRBD1 identical over 11 bases. The ends lost 5 bases at V and 8 bases at J; junction bases unmatched: 10. The CDR3 is 15 residues long.

This clonotype has a count of ten or more. This sequence joins TRBV5-1 and TRBJ2-1; TRBD2 matches at 10 bases. In germline, CDR1 is SGHRS, CDR2 YFSETQ. The CDR3 sequence is 14 residues long. The ends lost 7 bases at V and 3 bases at J; junction bases unmatched: 4. CDR3 amino acids: CASQLAGVYNEQFF. CDR3 sequence (DNA): TGCGCCAGCCAGCTAGCGGGAGTCTACAATGAGCAGTTCTTC. Drawing the rest from reference TRBV5-1 and TRBJ2-1, the complete variable domain is KAGVTQTPRYLIKTRGQQVTLSCSPISGHRSVSWYQQTPGQGLQFLFEYFSETQRNKGNFPGRFSGRQFSNSRSEMNVSTLELGDSALYLCASQLAGVYNEQFFGPGTRLTVL.